This TCR beta chain stems from a study of T-cell memory formation after mild COVID-19. The overall study: Largely, the TCR clusters proved donor specific. Findings and limits, study-wide: Later expanders leaned CD4+, whereas day 15 to 85 contracting clones were balanced CD4/CD8.

The CDR3 totals 13 residues. The germline V and J ends were trimmed by 4 bases and 5 bases, with 10 bases remaining between them. Germline V gives CDR1 KGHDR, CDR2 SFDVKD. As regards this clonotype: The antigen remains unidentified.

Barcoded TCR alpha and TCR beta cDNA libraries with UMIs came from 5'RACE using constant-segment primers. TCRdb reprocessed the 5' RACE reads via MiXCR and lists one record per CDR3 protein. The table lists roughly 400,000 distinct CDR3 sequences, approximately 24% of them singletons. This chain uses TRBV24-1 with TRBJ2-5, with a tentative D call TRBD1 (6 bases). Sample: PBMCs or a T cell subset sorted from them (not recorded which). This sequence originates from an adult woman who had mild COVID-19 (a few samples of this study predate the infection). Cell type and time point are not known. The CDR3 bases are TGTGCCACCAGTGACCTCGGACAGGAGACCCAGTACTTC. Translated, it gives CATSDLGQETQYF.